The rows below give T cell receptor beta chains drawn from one sample of a study of shared clonotypes between healthy human individuals. Measured with immunoSEQ multiplex PCR; TCRdb has only the in-frame clones, and not every one. The table has about 1.5 million clones, roughly 97% seen once. Source material: naive CD4+ T cells sorted from blood. The receptors derive from a man aged 30 to 39 in good health. Both conserved end residues are part of each CDR3. Fields, in order: J gene, clone size, V gene, D gene, CDR3 protein, CDR3 DNA. A D gene is named only where the DNA matches it firmly. Expanded clones are given a class, and other clones once, few, many or no size at all.

>TRBJ2-7|.|TRBV7-9|.
CASSTIQGYEQYF
TGTGCCAGCAGCACTATACAGGGCTACGAGCAGTACTTC
>TRBJ2-2|.|TRBV28|.
CASSFTITRTGELFF
TGTGCCAGCAGTTTCACCATAACACGGACCGGGGAGCTGTTTTTT
>TRBJ2-1|.|TRBV28|TRBD2
CASRSPGTSGNEQFF
TGTGCCAGCAGATCCCCCGGGACTAGCGGTAATGAGCAGTTCTTC
>TRBJ2-1|.|TRBV7-9|TRBD1
CASSSPGQHYNEQFF
TGTGCCAGCAGCTCACCGGGACAGCACTACAATGAGCAGTTCTTC
>TRBJ2-2|.|TRBV10-3|.
CAIMARGAGELFF
TGTGCCATAATGGCGCGCGGGGCCGGGGAGCTGTTTTTT
>TRBJ2-5|.|TRBV5-1|.
CASSASGVLDQETQYF
TGCGCCAGCAGCGCCTCAGGGGTTTTAGACCAAGAGACCCAGTACTTC
>TRBJ2-7|.|TRBV5-1|.
CASSLLGRDYEQYF
TGCGCCAGCAGCTTGCTAGGGCGGGATTACGAGCAGTACTTC
>TRBJ2-5|.|TRBV5-1|TRBD1
CASSPQGSETQYF
TGCGCCAGCAGTCCACAGGGGTCCGAGACCCAGTACTTC
>TRBJ1-1|.|TRBV5-6|.
CASSLGGTNTEAFF
TGTGCCAGCAGCTTGGGGGGCACTAACACTGAAGCTTTCTTT
>TRBJ2-3|once|TRBV7-8|.
CASSRAGTSSTDTQYF
TGTGCCAGCAGTCGGGCCGGAACCTCTAGCACAGATACGCAGTATTTT
>TRBJ2-3|.|TRBV10-3|TRBD2
CAIRTGLAGSTDTQYF
TGTGCCATCAGGACGGGACTAGCGGGATCCACAGATACGCAGTATTTT
>TRBJ2-1|.|TRBV6-5|TRBD2
CASSRAGPSANEQFF
TGTGCCAGCAGCAGAGCGGGACCCTCGGCCAATGAGCAGTTCTTC
>TRBJ2-7|.|TRBV4-1|.
CASSQAGHEGSYEQYF
TGCGCCAGCAGCCAAGCCGGGCACGAAGGCTCCTACGAGCAGTACTTC
>TRBJ2-1|.|TRBV9|TRBD2
CASSLRGGTSYGEQFF
TGTGCCAGCAGCCTGAGGGGTGGGACTAGCTATGGTGAGCAGTTCTTC
>TRBJ2-7|.|TRBV2|.
CASSDPRGSGYEQYF
TGTGCCAGCAGTGATCCCCGGGGCTCGGGATACGAGCAGTACTTC
>TRBJ2-1|.|TRBV7-3|.
CASSLTPRKFYNEQFF
TGTGCCAGCAGCTTAACGCCACGGAAGTTCTACAATGAGCAGTTCTTC
>TRBJ1-1|.|TRBV5-8|.
CASSLETGHNTEAFF
TGTGCCAGCAGCCTAGAAACAGGACATAACACTGAAGCTTTCTTT
>TRBJ1-2|.|TRBV5-1|TRBD1
CASRQGTASNYGYTF
TGCGCCAGCAGACAAGGGACAGCGTCTAACTATGGCTACACCTTC
>TRBJ2-5|.|TRBV28|.
CASSLGSRGLGETQYF
TGTGCCAGCAGTTTAGGTTCCCGAGGGTTAGGAGAGACCCAGTACTTC
>TRBJ1-2|.|TRBV4-3|.
CASSQAPSFGGYTF
TGCGCCAGCAGCCAAGCGCCCAGTTTTGGAGGCTACACCTTC
>TRBJ2-7|.|TRBV11-2|TRBD2
CASSPTSGGIYEQYF
TGTGCCAGCAGCCCAACTAGCGGGGGCATCTACGAGCAGTACTTC
>TRBJ2-5|many|TRBV5-4|TRBD2
CASSPTSGRTQETQYF
TGTGCCAGCAGCCCGACTAGCGGGAGAACACAAGAGACCCAGTACTTC
>TRBJ2-7|.|TRBV7-9|TRBD2
CASGRLAGGEQYF
TGTGCCAGCGGGCGGCTAGCGGGAGGCGAGCAGTACTTC
>TRBJ2-7|.|TRBV7-2|.
CASSLNGWGSAEQYF
TGTGCCAGCAGCTTAAACGGGTGGGGGTCGGCCGAGCAGTACTTC
>TRBJ2-5|.|TRBV11-2|.
CASSLDSQETQYF
TGTGCCAGCAGCTTAGACAGCCAAGAGACCCAGTACTTC
>TRBJ2-2|.|TRBV5-6|TRBD1
CATGTGYTGELFF
TGTGCCACCGGGACAGGATACACCGGGGAGCTGTTTTTT
>TRBJ1-2|few|TRBV19|.
CASSRGQGEYGYTF
TGTGCCAGTAGTCGGGGGCAGGGCGAGTATGGCTACACCTTC
>TRBJ2-1|.|TRBV2|TRBD2
CASRPGLANEQFF
TGTGCCAGCAGACCAGGACTAGCCAATGAGCAGTTCTTC
>TRBJ2-7|.|TRBV5-1|.
CASSLGQSAYEQYF
TGCGCCAGCAGCTTGGGTCAGTCCGCCTACGAGCAGTACTTC
>TRBJ2-3|once|TRBV9|TRBD2
CASSTMGLAGTTDTQYF
TGTGCCAGCAGCACAATGGGACTAGCGGGGACCACAGATACGCAGTATTTT